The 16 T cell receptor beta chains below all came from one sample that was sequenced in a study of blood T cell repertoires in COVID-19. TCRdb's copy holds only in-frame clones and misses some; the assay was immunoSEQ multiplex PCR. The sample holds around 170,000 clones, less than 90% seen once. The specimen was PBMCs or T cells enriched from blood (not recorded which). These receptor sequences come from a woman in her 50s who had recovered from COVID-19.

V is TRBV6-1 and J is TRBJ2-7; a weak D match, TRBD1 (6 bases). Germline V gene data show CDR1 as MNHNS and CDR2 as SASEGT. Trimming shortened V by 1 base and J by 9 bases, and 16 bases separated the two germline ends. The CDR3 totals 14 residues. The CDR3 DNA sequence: TGTGCCAGCAGTGAAGGGGGGCTGGTCGAAGGGCAGTACTTC. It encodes CASSEGGLVEGQYF.

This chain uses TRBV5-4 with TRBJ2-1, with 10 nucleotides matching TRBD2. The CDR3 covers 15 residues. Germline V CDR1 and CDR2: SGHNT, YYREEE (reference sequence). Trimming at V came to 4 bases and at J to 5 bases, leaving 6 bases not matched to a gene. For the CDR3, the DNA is TGTGCCAGCAGCAGCGGGGGGGCGGGTAACAATGAGCAGTTCTTC. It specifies CASSSGGAGNNEQFF.

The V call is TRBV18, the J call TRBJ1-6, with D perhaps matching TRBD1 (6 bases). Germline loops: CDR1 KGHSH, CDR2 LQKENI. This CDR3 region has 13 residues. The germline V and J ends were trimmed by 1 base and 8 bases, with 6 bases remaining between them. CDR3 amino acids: CASSPQGDSPLHF. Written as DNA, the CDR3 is TGTGCCAGCTCACCACAGGGGGATTCACCCCTCCACTTT.

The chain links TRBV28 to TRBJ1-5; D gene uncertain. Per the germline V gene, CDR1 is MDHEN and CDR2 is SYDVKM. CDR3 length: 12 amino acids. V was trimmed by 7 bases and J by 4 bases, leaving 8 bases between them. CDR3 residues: CASKRVNQPQHF. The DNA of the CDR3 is TGTGCCAGCAAACGAGTTAATCAGCCCCAGCATTTT.

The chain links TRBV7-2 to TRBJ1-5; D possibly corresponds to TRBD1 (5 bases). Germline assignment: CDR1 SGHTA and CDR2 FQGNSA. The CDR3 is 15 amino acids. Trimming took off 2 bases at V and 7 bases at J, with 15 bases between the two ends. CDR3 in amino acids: CASSLNVQGGQPQHF. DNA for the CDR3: TGTGCCAGCAGCTTAAATGTGCAGGGCGGACAGCCCCAGCATTTT.

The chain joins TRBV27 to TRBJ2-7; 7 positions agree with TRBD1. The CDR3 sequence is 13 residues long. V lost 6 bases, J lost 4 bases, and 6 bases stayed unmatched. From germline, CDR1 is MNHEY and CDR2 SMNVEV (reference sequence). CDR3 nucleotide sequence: TGTGCCAGCAGCCCACAACAGGGGTACGAGCAGTACTTC. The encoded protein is CASSPQQGYEQYF.

The CDR3 nucleotides read TGTGCCAGCAGCTTGGGTGGGGACTGGTACAATGAGCAGTTCTTC. This gives the protein CASSLGGDWYNEQFF. The gene calls are TRBV5-5 and TRBJ2-1, with D possibly being TRBD2 (6 bases). The CDR3 totals 15 residues. The V end lost 0 bases, the J end lost 4 bases, and 11 bases lay between the germline ends. The germline gives CDR1 SGHKS, CDR2 YYEKEE (reference sequence).

Written as DNA, the CDR3 is TGTGCCAGCAGCCCCCCCCCAGGGGCCCAGACCCAGTACTTC. It encodes CASSPPPGAQTQYF. The V and J genes are TRBV7-2 and TRBJ2-5; TRBD1 might be the D (6 bases). The germline V and J ends were trimmed by 5 bases and 6 bases, with 16 bases remaining between them. The CDR3 consists of 14 residues. The germline gives CDR1 SGHTA, CDR2 FQGNSA.

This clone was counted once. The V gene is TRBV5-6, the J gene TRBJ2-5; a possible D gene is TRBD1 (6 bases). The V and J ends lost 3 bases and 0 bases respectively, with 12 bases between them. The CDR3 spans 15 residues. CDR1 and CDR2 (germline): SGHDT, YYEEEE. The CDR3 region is CASSSLRGYQETQYF. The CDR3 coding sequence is TGTGCCAGCAGCTCCTTAAGGGGGTACCAAGAGACCCAGTACTTC.

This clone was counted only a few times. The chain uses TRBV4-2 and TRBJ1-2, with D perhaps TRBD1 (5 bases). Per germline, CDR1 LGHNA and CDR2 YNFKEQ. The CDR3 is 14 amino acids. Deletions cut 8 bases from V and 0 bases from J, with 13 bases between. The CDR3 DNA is TGTGCCAGCCTACCAGGGCCCTCTAACTATGGCTACACCTTC. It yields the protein CASLPGPSNYGYTF.

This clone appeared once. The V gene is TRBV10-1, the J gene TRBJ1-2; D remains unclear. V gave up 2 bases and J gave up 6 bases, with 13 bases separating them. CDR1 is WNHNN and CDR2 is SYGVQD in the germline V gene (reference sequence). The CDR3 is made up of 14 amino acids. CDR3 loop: CASSEPRGPDGYTF. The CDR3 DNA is TGCGCCAGCAGTGAGCCACGAGGGCCTGATGGCTACACCTTC.

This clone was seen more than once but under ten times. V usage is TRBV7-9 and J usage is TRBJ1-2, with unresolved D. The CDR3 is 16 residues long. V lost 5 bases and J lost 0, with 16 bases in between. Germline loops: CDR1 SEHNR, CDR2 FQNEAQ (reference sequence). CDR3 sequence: CASSQTSVLSNYGYTF. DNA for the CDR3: TGTGCCAGCAGCCAGACATCGGTCTTATCTAACTATGGCTACACCTTC.

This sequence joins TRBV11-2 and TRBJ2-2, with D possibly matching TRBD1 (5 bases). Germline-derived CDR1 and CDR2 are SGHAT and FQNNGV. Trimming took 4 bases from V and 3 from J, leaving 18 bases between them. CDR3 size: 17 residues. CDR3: CASSSLWGPNYTGELFF. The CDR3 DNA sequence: TGTGCCAGCAGCTCTCTATGGGGCCCGAACTACACCGGGGAGCTGTTTTTT.

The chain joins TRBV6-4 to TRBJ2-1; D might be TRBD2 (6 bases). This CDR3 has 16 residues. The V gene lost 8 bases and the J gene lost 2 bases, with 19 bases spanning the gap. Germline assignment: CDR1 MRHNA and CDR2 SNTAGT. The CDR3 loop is CASCTPSGVPYNEQFF. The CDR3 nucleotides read TGTGCCAGCTGCACCCCTTCGGGGGTACCCTACAATGAGCAGTTCTTC.

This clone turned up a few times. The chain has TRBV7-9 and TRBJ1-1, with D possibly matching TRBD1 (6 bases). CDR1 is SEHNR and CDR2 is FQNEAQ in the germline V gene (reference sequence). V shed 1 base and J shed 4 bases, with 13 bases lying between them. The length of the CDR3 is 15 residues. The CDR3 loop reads CASSLEGTSGTEAFF. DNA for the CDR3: TGTGCCAGCAGCTTAGAGGGGACATCGGGCACTGAAGCTTTCTTT.

The DNA of the CDR3 is TGCAGTTCAGGGGCACACACTGAAGCTTTCTTT. It translates to CSSGAHTEAFF. V gene TRBV20-1 combines with J gene TRBJ1-1; D might be TRBD1 (6 bases). The CDR3 totals 11 residues. The germline V and J ends were trimmed by 8 bases and 3 bases, with 10 bases remaining between them. Per the germline V gene, CDR1 is DFQATT and CDR2 is SNEGSKA (reference sequence).